This TCR beta chain was sequenced during a study of shared clonotypes between healthy human individuals. Profiling relied on immunoSEQ multiplex PCR, and the TCRdb table lists in-frame clones only, not all of them. This sample has a few million clones, with roughly 90% found just once. Findings and limits, study-wide: When naive CD4 clonotypes were compared across four donors, approximately 5% were shared. Memory subsets had estimated richness that was generally smaller than that of naive subsets.

The CDR3 is made up of 16 amino acids. The V gene end was trimmed by 4 bases and the J gene end by 4 bases; junction bases not matched to a gene: 10. Looked up from germline, CDR1 is SGDLS and CDR2 is YYNGEE. This clone was observed a handful of times. Its antigen is as yet unknown. The chain is built from TRBV9 and TRBJ2-2, with 7 nucleotides matching TRBD2. The material sequenced was naive CD4+ T cells from PBMCs. Subset reported: CD45RA+ positively selected. The clonotype was recovered from a man younger than 35 in good health. Some clones in this sample may be carry-over from other donors' samples. CDR3: CASSQSWTRGTGELFF. CDR3 DNA: TGTGCCAGCAGCCAGTCCTGGACTAGGGGCACCGGGGAGCTGTTTTTT.